The 21 T cell receptor beta chains presented below share a single source sample, sequenced in a study of T cells after yellow fever vaccination. Using its own MiXCR run on the 5' RACE reads, TCRdb lists one record per CDR3 protein. This table has approximately 150,000 distinct CDR3 sequences, approximately 6% appearing once. The sample here was CD4+ T cells sorted from PBMCs, taken on the day of the first yellow fever vaccination. The receptors stem from a young man who received the YFV17D yellow fever vaccine.

The chain combines TRBV7-8 with TRBJ1-2; D may be TRBD1 (6 bases). V lost 1 base and J 5 bases, leaving 14 bases between the germline ends. The CDR3 has 15 residues. From germline, CDR1 is SGHVS and CDR2 FQNEAQ. The CDR3 sequence: CASSLVSGTSYGYTF. DNA of the CDR3: TGTGCCAGCAGCTTAGTATCTGGGACATCTTATGGCTACACCTTC.

This clonotype was seen ten or more times. This CDR3 reads CASSQEPGQGIGGYTF. The CDR3 coding sequence is TGCGCCAGCAGCCAAGAACCAGGACAGGGGATAGGTGGCTACACCTTC. The chain has TRBV4-3 and TRBJ1-2, with 9 bases aligning to TRBD1. The junction had 9 bases not matched to a gene; V was cut back by 0 bases and J by 7 bases. Germline V gene lookup returns CDR1 LGHNA and CDR2 YSLEER. This CDR3 region has 16 residues.

The chain employs TRBV7-2 and TRBJ1-4; D remains unclear. Between the trimmed V and J ends, which lost 5 bases and 8 bases, there was a span of 15 bases. Looked up from germline, CDR1 is SGHTA and CDR2 is FQGNSA. The CDR3 consists of 14 residues. CDR3 DNA: TGTGCCAGCAGCAACCGGCAACCGGTGGAAAAACTGTTTTTT. It encodes CASSNRQPVEKLFF. The full variable domain, in which reference TRBV7-2 and TRBJ1-4 provide the parts outside the CDR3, is GAGVSQSPSNKVTEKGKDVELRCDPISGHTALYWYRQSLGQGLEFLIYFQGNSAPDKSGLPSDRFSAERTGGSVSTLTIQRTQQEDSAVYLCASSNRQPVEKLFFGSGTQLSVL.

The gene calls are TRBV5-1 and TRBJ1-1; 9 nucleotides align to TRBD1. J gave up 3 bases and V 3 bases, and 3 bases lay outside the gene matches. Looked up from germline, CDR1 is SGHRS and CDR2 is YFSETQ. CDR3 length equals 14 residues. The CDR3, as DNA: TGCGCCAGCAGCTGGGACAGGGCCCACACTGAAGCTTTCTTT. This translates into CASSWDRAHTEAFF.

This clonotype appeared many times. The CDR3 region is CASRPGTGGVTEAFF. The CDR3 DNA reads as TGTGCCAGCAGGCCCGGGACAGGGGGCGTCACTGAAGCTTTCTTT. The V gene is TRBV12-3 or TRBV12-4, the J gene TRBJ1-1, with 12 positions matching TRBD1. V lost 6 bases, J lost 4 bases, and 6 bases stayed unmatched. The CDR3 loop spans 15 amino acids.

The CDR3 DNA follows: TGTGCCAGCAGCTCCAGAAGGAATTCACCCCTCCACTTT. As protein: CASSSRRNSPLHF. V gene TRBV7-2 combines with J gene TRBJ1-6, with unresolved D. CDR1 and CDR2 (germline): SGHTA, FQGNSA. The CDR3 is made up of 13 amino acids. Trimming left V 4 bases short and J 7 bases short, with 8 bases between.

This clonotype occurred many times. The chain recombines TRBV4-2 with TRBJ2-3, with 7 bases aligning to TRBD2. CDR1 LGHNA and CDR2 YNFKEQ come from the germline V gene. J gave up 2 bases and V 4 bases, and 9 bases lay outside the gene matches. This CDR3 is 16 amino acids long. In nucleotides, the CDR3 is TGTGCCAGCAGCCGCGGGGGACCTTCTTCCACAGATACGCAGTATTTT. It specifies CASSRGGPSSTDTQYF.

The chain has TRBV11-2 and TRBJ2-2, with 11 bases that match TRBD2. Germline V gene lookup returns CDR1 SGHAT and CDR2 FQNNGV. The CDR3 contains 15 residues. Unmatched junction bases numbered 4, after V lost 5 bases and J lost 5 bases. CDR3 region: CASSRIAGGTGELFF. The DNA of the CDR3 is TGTGCCAGCAGCCGAATAGCGGGGGGGACCGGGGAGCTGTTTTTT.

In DNA form, the CDR3 reads TGTGCCAGCAGCTGGGGACAGGGGGCAACTAATGAAAAACTGTTTTTT. Amino acids: CASSWGQGATNEKLFF. The chain has TRBV5-6 and TRBJ1-4; TRBD1 agrees at 11 bases. J lost 0 bases, V lost 3 bases, and 1 base had no gene match. In germline, CDR1 is SGHDT, CDR2 YYEEEE. The CDR3 is 16 residues long. The entire variable domain, with the rest obtained from reference TRBV5-6 and TRBJ1-4, is as follows: DAGVTQSPTHLIKTRGQQVTLRCSPKSGHDTVSWYQQALGQGPQFIFQYYEEEERQRGNFPDRFSGHQFPNYSSELNVNALLLGDSALYLCASSWGQGATNEKLFFGSGTQLSVL.

This clonotype has a count of ten or more. The V gene is TRBV5-1, the J gene TRBJ2-4, with a weak D call TRBD1 (6 bases). V dropped 0 bases and J dropped 7 bases, with 14 bases sitting between them. Germline V gives CDR1 SGHRS, CDR2 YFSETQ. The CDR3 is 15 amino acids. CDR3: CASSLVTGNLNIQYF. CDR3 nucleotides: TGCGCCAGCAGCTTGGTAACAGGGAATTTGAACATTCAGTACTTC.

Many counts were recorded for this clonotype. The chain joins TRBV7-2 to TRBJ2-5, with D tentatively TRBD1 or TRBD2 (6 bases each). The CDR3 is made up of 14 amino acids. CDR1 SGHTA and CDR2 FQGNSA come from the germline V gene. Trimming removed 4 bases at V and 9 bases at J, with 18 bases between. CDR3 nucleotides: TGTGCCAGCAGCTCGACGGGGGCCCCCGGGGCCCAGTACTTC. It specifies CASSSTGAPGAQYF.

This clonotype was seen ten or more times. The rearrangement links TRBV7-9 to TRBJ2-5; maybe TRBD1 (6 bases). V lost 4 bases and J 5 bases, leaving 20 bases between the germline ends. Looked up from germline, CDR1 is SEHNR and CDR2 is FQNEAQ (reference sequence). The CDR3 is 16 residues long. The CDR3 DNA reads as TGTGCCAGCAGCTCAGACGGTACAGGGCTCTGGGAGACCCAGTACTTC. Protein sequence: CASSSDGTGLWETQYF.

This clonotype was detected many times. The J gene is TRBJ1-2, the V gene TRBV20-1; 10 nucleotides match TRBD1. Losses at the gene ends were 5 bases for V and 8 bases for J; bases not matched to a gene: 17. The V gene's germline CDR1 is DFQATT and CDR2 SNEGSKA (reference sequence). This CDR3 contains 16 residues. In DNA form, the CDR3 reads TGCAGTGCTCCCGACCCTCTGGAGACAGGGGGCAACGGCTACACCTTC. Translating gives CSAPDPLETGGNGYTF.

The chain recombines TRBV25-1 with TRBJ2-1, with 8 bases fitting TRBD2. CDR3 length equals 16 residues. Trimming at V came to 4 bases and at J to 2 bases, leaving 7 bases not matched to a gene. In germline, CDR1 is MGHDK, CDR2 SYGVNS. The CDR3 DNA sequence: TGTGCCAGCAGTGGGCTTGGGCGGGGGGCCTACAATGAGCAGTTCTTC. It is translated as CASSGLGRGAYNEQFF.

This clonotype was seen ten or more times. This sequence joins TRBV4-1 and TRBJ2-7, with 8 bases aligning to TRBD1. Losses at the gene ends were 4 bases for V and 3 bases for J; bases not matched to a gene: 8. CDR3 length: 15 residues. Germline values: CDR1 MGHRA, CDR2 YSYEKL. In DNA form, the CDR3 reads TGCGCCAGCAGCCGGAACGGACAGGGAGACTACGAGCAGTACGTC. Translating gives CASSRNGQGDYEQYV.

This clonotype was recorded many times. This rearrangement joins TRBV5-1 to TRBJ2-5, with TRBD2 identical over 9 bases. Unmatched junction bases numbered 13, after V lost 6 bases and J lost 4 bases. The CDR3 is 16 residues long. CDR1 and CDR2 (germline): SGHRS, YFSETQ. For the CDR3, the DNA is TGCGCCAGCACGCCATTACAAGGACTAGCGATAGAGACCCAGTACTTC. Protein: CASTPLQGLAIETQYF.

Many counts were recorded for this clonotype. DNA for the CDR3: TGTGCCAGCAGCCGACAGGGGGGAGAGACCCAGTACTTC. Its translation is CASSRQGGETQYF. The V call is TRBV7-3, the J call TRBJ2-5; 9 nucleotides line up with TRBD1. V lost 5 bases and J lost 4; bases outside the gene matches: 2. CDR1 SGHTA and CDR2 FQGTGA come from the germline V gene. This CDR3 has 13 amino acids. Based on the CDR3 plus reference TRBV7-3 and TRBJ2-5, the full variable domain is GAGVSQTPSNKVTEKGKYVELRCDPISGHTALYWYRQSLGQGPEFLIYFQGTGAADDSGLPNDRFFAVRPEGSVSTLKIQRTERGDSAVYLCASSRQGGETQYFGPGTRLLVL.

This clonotype was seen at least ten times. The chain recombines TRBV19 with TRBJ2-5, with 8 bases identical to TRBD2. V dropped 8 bases and J dropped 5; count of bases not matched to a gene: 13. Per germline, CDR1 LNHDA and CDR2 SQIVND (reference sequence). CDR3 length: 15 residues. CDR3 loop: CASGLRLAGSETQYF. The CDR3 DNA is TGTGCCAGTGGACTGAGATTAGCGGGAAGCGAGACCCAGTACTTC.

At least ten counts were recorded for this clonotype. The chain links TRBV20-1 to TRBJ2-5; perhaps D is TRBD1 or TRBD2 (6 bases each). V lost 7 bases, J lost 5 bases, and 17 bases lay in between. The CDR3 runs 13 residues. The V gene's germline CDR1 is DFQATT and CDR2 SNEGSKA (reference sequence). This CDR3 is CSVIGGTEETQYF. CDR3 sequence (DNA): TGCAGTGTCATAGGGGGGACGGAGGAGACCCAGTACTTC.

This clonotype has a handful of counts. The rearrangement uses TRBV6-5 and TRBJ2-7; 8 bases align to TRBD1. Germline V CDR1 and CDR2: MNHEY, SVGAGI. The CDR3 extends over 14 amino acids. V lost 5 bases to trimming and J lost 3 bases; unmatched junction nucleotides: 6. CDR3 nucleotide sequence: TGTGCCAGCAGTCACGGACAGGGAGGCTACGAGCAGTACGTC. Amino acids: CASSHGQGGYEQYV.

The chain links TRBV28 to TRBJ1-6; D call uncertain. Trimming removed 3 bases at V and 0 bases at J, with 6 bases between. CDR3 length: 15 residues. Looked up from germline, CDR1 is MDHEN and CDR2 is SYDVKM. The CDR3: CASSFRDSYNSPLHF. For the CDR3, the DNA is TGTGCCAGCAGTTTTAGGGACTCCTATAATTCACCCCTCCACTTT.